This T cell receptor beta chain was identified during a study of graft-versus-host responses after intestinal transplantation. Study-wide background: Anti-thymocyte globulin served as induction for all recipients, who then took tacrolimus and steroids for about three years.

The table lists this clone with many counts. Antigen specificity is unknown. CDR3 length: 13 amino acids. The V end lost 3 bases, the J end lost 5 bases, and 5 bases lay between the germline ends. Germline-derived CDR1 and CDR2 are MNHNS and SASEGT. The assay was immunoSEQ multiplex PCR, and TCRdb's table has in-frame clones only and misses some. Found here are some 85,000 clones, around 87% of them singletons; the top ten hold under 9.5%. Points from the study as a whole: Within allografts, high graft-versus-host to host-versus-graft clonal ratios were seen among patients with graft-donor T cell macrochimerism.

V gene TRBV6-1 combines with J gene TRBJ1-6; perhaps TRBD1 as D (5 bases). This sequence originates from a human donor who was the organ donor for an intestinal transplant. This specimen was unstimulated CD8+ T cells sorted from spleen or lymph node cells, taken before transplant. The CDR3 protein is CASSDRDNSPLHF. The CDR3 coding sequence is TGTGCCAGCAGTGACAGGGATAATTCACCCCTCCACTTT.